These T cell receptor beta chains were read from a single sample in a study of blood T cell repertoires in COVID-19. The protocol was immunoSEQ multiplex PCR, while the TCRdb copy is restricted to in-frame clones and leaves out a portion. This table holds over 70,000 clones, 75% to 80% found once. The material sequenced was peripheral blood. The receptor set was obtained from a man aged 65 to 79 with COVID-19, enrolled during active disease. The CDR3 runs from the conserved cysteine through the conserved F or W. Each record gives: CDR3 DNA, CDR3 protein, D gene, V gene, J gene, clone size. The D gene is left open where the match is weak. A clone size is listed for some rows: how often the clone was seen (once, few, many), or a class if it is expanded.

TGTGCCAGCAGCTTAGCAGGGGGCTATCAGCCCCAGCATTTT	CASSLAGGYQPQHF	TRBD1	TRBV7-9	TRBJ1-5	NA
TGTGCCAGCAGAGGGAAAATCCGGACAGGGGGGATCTATGGCTACACCTTC	CASRGKIRTGGIYGYTF	TRBD1	TRBV5-4	TRBJ1-2	few
TGTGCCAGCAGCAATGACGGGAGCAATCAGCCCCAGCATTTT	CASSNDGSNQPQHF	NA	TRBV7-2	TRBJ1-5	NA
TGTGCCAGCAGCGTAGAGGGACAGGGAGATCAGCCCCAGCATTTT	CASSVEGQGDQPQHF	TRBD1	TRBV9	TRBJ1-5	NA
TGCGCCAGCAGCCCCGGACTAGCAGAGTACAATGAGCAGTTCTTC	CASSPGLAEYNEQFF	TRBD2	TRBV5-1	TRBJ2-1	once
TGTGCCAGCACTACGACAGCAGAATACGAAAAACTGTTTTTT	CASTTTAEYEKLFF	NA	TRBV6-6	TRBJ1-4	NA
TGTGCCAGCAGTCAGGTATTCGCTGAAGCTTTCTTT	CASSQVFAEAFF	NA	TRBV6-2/TRBV6-3	TRBJ1-1	NA
TGTGCCAGCAGCTTAATCGCTAGCGGGGATTTCTACGAGCAGTACTTC	CASSLIASGDFYEQYF	TRBD2	TRBV11-1	TRBJ2-7	few
TGTGCCAGCAGCCCAAGCGAGGGGGAGCTGACCTACAATGAGCAGTTCTTC	CASSPSEGELTYNEQFF	NA	TRBV21-1	TRBJ2-1	once
TGTGCCAGCAAAAAACCGGGAGCGGGGTCGCATGGCTACACCTTC	CASKKPGAGSHGYTF	NA	TRBV6-5	TRBJ1-2	NA
TGTGCCAGCAGCTCCCCACTAGCGGGAGAGGATACGCAGTATTTT	CASSSPLAGEDTQYF	TRBD2	TRBV7-9	TRBJ2-3	NA
TGTGCCAGCAGCCAAGATACTAGTCTCTCCTACAATGAGCAGTTCTTC	CASSQDTSLSYNEQFF	NA	TRBV4-2	TRBJ2-1	NA
TGTGCTAGCAGCTCCGGGCGGGGCTCCTACAATGAGCAGTTCTTC	CASSSGRGSYNEQFF	NA	TRBV7-7	TRBJ2-1	once
TGTGCCAGTAGTATGCCAGGGGGATCCAATCAGCCCCAGCATTTT	CASSMPGGSNQPQHF	TRBD1	TRBV19	TRBJ1-5	NA
TGTGCCAGCAGCTACAGGTATAATTCACCCCTCCACTTT	CASSYRYNSPLHF	NA	TRBV5-6	TRBJ1-6	NA
TGTGCCAGCAGCTCCAATACAGGGTCGAACACTGAAGCTTTCTTT	CASSSNTGSNTEAFF	NA	TRBV5-4	TRBJ1-1	NA
TGTGCCAGCTCACCACCGGGACAGCTGAACACTGAAGCTTTCTTT	CASSPPGQLNTEAFF	TRBD1	TRBV18	TRBJ1-1	NA
TGTGCCAGCTCACCGGGACAGGGGTACACAGATACGCAGTATTTT	CASSPGQGYTDTQYF	TRBD1	TRBV18	TRBJ2-3	NA
TGCGCCAGCAGCACCCAGACAGGGCGGGACACTGAAGCTTTCTTT	CASSTQTGRDTEAFF	TRBD1	TRBV5-1	TRBJ1-1	NA
TGTGCCAGCAGTTATCGACAGGGCCCTGAAGCTTTCTTT	CASSYRQGPEAFF	TRBD1	TRBV6-5	TRBJ1-1	NA
TGTGCCAGCAACGGCGGCTCAACTGGGGCCAACGTCCTGACTTTC	CASNGGSTGANVLTF	NA	TRBV6-5	TRBJ2-6	NA
TGTGCCAGCAGTGAAGTGTATACAGGAAACTATGGCTACACCTTC	CASSEVYTGNYGYTF	NA	TRBV6-1	TRBJ1-2	few
TGTGCCAGCAGCCGGAAGTGGACAGGGGAGAACTATGGCTACACCTTC	CASSRKWTGENYGYTF	TRBD1	TRBV5-6	TRBJ1-2	NA
TGTGCCAGCAGTTCCCCGGACAAAACCTACGAGCAGTACTTC	CASSSPDKTYEQYF	NA	TRBV28	TRBJ2-7	NA
TGTGCCAGCAGTGATACAGGGGGCACTGAAGCTTTCTTT	CASSDTGGTEAFF	TRBD1	TRBV2	TRBJ1-1	few
TGTGCCAGCTCACCACAAGTCGCTCAGAAAAACATTCAGTACTTC	CASSPQVAQKNIQYF	NA	TRBV18	TRBJ2-4	few
TGTGCCACCAGCATGACAGCCTACGAGCAGTACTTC	CATSMTAYEQYF	NA	TRBV15	TRBJ2-7	NA
TGTGCCAGCAGTTCACTCCGGGACAGGGCTATCCCTGGGGCCAACGTCCTGACTTTC	CASSSLRDRAIPGANVLTF	TRBD1	TRBV28	TRBJ2-6	NA
TGTGCCAGCAGTTCTCTACTGTCCCACGAGCAGTACTTC	CASSSLLSHEQYF	NA	TRBV27	TRBJ2-7	NA
TGCGCCAGCAGCCAAGATCGGGGCGCCGGGACTAGCGGGAGGGCGGTAGATACGCAGTATTTT	CASSQDRGAGTSGRAVDTQYF	TRBD2	TRBV4-3	TRBJ2-3	NA
TGTGCCAGCGGCAACAGGGTTAACACTGAAGCTTTCTTT	CASGNRVNTEAFF	NA	TRBV9	TRBJ1-1	NA
TGTGCCAGCGGGACAGAGAGTTACAATGAGCAGTTCTTC	CASGTESYNEQFF	TRBD1	TRBV19	TRBJ2-1	NA
TGCAGCGTTCGACTAGCGGGAGGAAGGGAGCAGTACTTC	CSVRLAGGREQYF	TRBD2	TRBV29-1	TRBJ2-7	NA
TGTGCCAGCAGCCAGGTGCTAGTACTGAACACCGGGGAGCTGTTTTTT	CASSQVLVLNTGELFF	NA	TRBV3-1/TRBV3-2	TRBJ2-2	NA
TGTGCCAGCAGTTTGCTTCCTTGGGCAGGGGGTTGGGACTACGAGCAGTACTTC	CASSLLPWAGGWDYEQYF	TRBD1	TRBV28	TRBJ2-7	NA
TGTGCCAGCAATGGGGGCACCTATAATTCACCCCTCCACTTT	CASNGGTYNSPLHF	NA	TRBV3-1/TRBV3-2	TRBJ1-6	NA
TGTGCCAGCAGCCTCATCTGGACAGGGCGGAATGAGCAGTTCTTC	CASSLIWTGRNEQFF	TRBD1	TRBV3-1/TRBV3-2	TRBJ2-1	NA
TGTGCCAGCAGCGTAGGAGGGGGCGGGGAAGCTTTCTTT	CASSVGGGGEAFF	TRBD1	TRBV9	TRBJ1-1	NA
TGTGCCAGCAGCTTAGGGCAGGACTATGGCTACACCTTC	CASSLGQDYGYTF	NA	TRBV7-9	TRBJ1-2	once
TGCAGCGAGGACAGGGTTTCTGGCTACACCTTC	CSEDRVSGYTF	TRBD1	TRBV29-1	TRBJ1-2	NA
TGTGCCAGCAGTGACCCGGGACTAGCGGCCCTCTCCTACAATGAGCAGTTCTTC	CASSDPGLAALSYNEQFF	TRBD2	TRBV6-2/TRBV6-3	TRBJ2-1	NA
TGTGCCAGCAGCTTAGGGGCAAACTATGGCTACACCTTC	CASSLGANYGYTF	NA	TRBV7-8	TRBJ1-2	once
TGCGCCAGCAGCCAAGATAGCGGAGCATACAATGAGCAGTTCTTC	CASSQDSGAYNEQFF	NA	TRBV4-3	TRBJ2-1	NA
TGTGCCAGCAGCTTTGACAGGATCTCCTACGAGCAGTACTTC	CASSFDRISYEQYF	NA	TRBV5-6	TRBJ2-7	NA
TGTGCCAGTAGTTCGGGGGACAGGGGTGAGACTGAAGCTTTCTTT	CASSSGDRGETEAFF	TRBD1	TRBV19	TRBJ1-1	NA
TGTGCCAGCAGTATTGGAAAAGCGGGACTTTTAGATACGCAGTATTTT	CASSIGKAGLLDTQYF	TRBD2	TRBV6-2/TRBV6-3	TRBJ2-3	NA
TGTGCCAGCAGTCAAAGCGGGAGCTCCTACAATGAGCAGTTCTTC	CASSQSGSSYNEQFF	TRBD2	TRBV27	TRBJ2-1	NA
TGTGCCAGCAGTCCCCCGCCCAGTAGCAATCAGCCCCAGCATTTT	CASSPPPSSNQPQHF	NA	TRBV28	TRBJ1-5	once
TGCAGTGCTAGTACACCGGGACAGGGACTCTACGAGCAGTACTTC	CSASTPGQGLYEQYF	TRBD1	TRBV20-1	TRBJ2-7	NA
TGTGCCAGCAGCCTAAACCAGGGTAACCCCTACGAGCAGTACTTC	CASSLNQGNPYEQYF	NA	TRBV7-8	TRBJ2-7	NA
TGTGCCAGCAGTTTGGGGGGATACGCTGAAGCTTTCTTT	CASSLGGYAEAFF	NA	TRBV28	TRBJ1-1	NA
TGTGCCAGCAGCTTGTTGGGACAGGGGACTAGCACAGATACGCAGTATTTT	CASSLLGQGTSTDTQYF	TRBD1	TRBV5-5	TRBJ2-3	once
TGTGCCAGCAGCCGCACCATGGGACTAGCGGGAGTTGGAGAACGCGAGCAGTACTTC	CASSRTMGLAGVGEREQYF	TRBD2	TRBV14	TRBJ2-7	NA